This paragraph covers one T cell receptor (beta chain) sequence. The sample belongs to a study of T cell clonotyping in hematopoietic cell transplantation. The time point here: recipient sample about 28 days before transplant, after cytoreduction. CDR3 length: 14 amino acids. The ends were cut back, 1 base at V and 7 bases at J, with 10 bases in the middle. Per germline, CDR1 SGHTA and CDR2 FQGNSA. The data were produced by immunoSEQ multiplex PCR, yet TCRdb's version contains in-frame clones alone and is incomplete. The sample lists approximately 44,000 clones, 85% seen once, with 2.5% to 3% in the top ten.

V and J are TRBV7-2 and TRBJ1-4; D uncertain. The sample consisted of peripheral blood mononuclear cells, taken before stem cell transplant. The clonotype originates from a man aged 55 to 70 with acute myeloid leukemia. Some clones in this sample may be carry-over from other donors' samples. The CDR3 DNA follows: TGTGCCAGCAGCTTAGGCTACAGCGTTGAAAAACTGTTTTTT. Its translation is CASSLGYSVEKLFF.